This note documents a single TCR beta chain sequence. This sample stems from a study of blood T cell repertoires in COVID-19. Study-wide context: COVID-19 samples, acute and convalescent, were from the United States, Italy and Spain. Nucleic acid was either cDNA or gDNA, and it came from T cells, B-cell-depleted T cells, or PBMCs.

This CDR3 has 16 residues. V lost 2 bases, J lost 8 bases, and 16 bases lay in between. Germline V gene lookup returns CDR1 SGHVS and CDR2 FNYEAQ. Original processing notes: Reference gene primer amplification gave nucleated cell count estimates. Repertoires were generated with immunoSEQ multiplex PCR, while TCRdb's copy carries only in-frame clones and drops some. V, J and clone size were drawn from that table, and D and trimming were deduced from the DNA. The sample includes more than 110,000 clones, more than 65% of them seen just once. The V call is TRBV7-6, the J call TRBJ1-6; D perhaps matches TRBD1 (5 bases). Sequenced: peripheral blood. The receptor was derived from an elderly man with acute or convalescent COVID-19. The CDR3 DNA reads TGTGCCAGCAGCTTACGATCGGGCAGGGTAGATTCACCCCTCCACTTT. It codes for CASSLRSGRVDSPLHF.